Listed here are 24 T cell receptor beta chains from one sample, sequenced in a study of cytomegalovirus exposure and HLA in healthy donors. It was with 60 Vbeta and 13 Jbeta primers that the PCR ran. Clones were sequenced by immunoSEQ multiplex PCR, and TCRdb holds only the in-frame ones, with some missing. Found here are just under 95,000 clones, about 83% of them singletons; the top ten hold roughly 5.5%. Sample: PBMCs. These receptors originate from a woman between 18 and 30 years old in good health and CMV-seropositive.

The chain's CDR3 is CAWSAGQGNYGYTF. The CDR3 DNA follows: TGTGCCTGGAGTGCGGGACAGGGCAACTATGGCTACACCTTC. The chain links TRBV30 to TRBJ1-2, with 9 bases lining up with TRBD1. The CDR3 has 14 amino acids. J was trimmed by 2 bases and V by 1 base; bases with no gene match: 2. Germline CDR1 is GTSNPN and CDR2 is SVGIG (reference sequence).

The chain joins TRBV5-1 to TRBJ1-2; the match to TRBD1 covers 7 bases. This CDR3 contains 13 residues. Germline values: CDR1 SGHRS, CDR2 YFSETQ. The V gene end was trimmed by 5 bases and the J gene end by 8 bases; junction bases not matched to a gene: 9. CDR3 region: CASRIDWTGGYTF. The CDR3 nucleotides are TGCGCCAGCAGAATCGACTGGACAGGCGGCTACACCTTC.

The rearrangement joins TRBV7-9 to TRBJ2-7, with TRBD2 matching 11 bases. Germline values: CDR1 SEHNR, CDR2 FQNEAQ (reference sequence). Trimming cost V 5 bases and J 3 bases; bases outside gene matches: 12. This CDR3 comprises 17 residues. CDR3 DNA: TGTGCCAGCAGCCCCGGTCTCGAGGGGACTAGCGGCTACGAGCAGTACTTC. It specifies CASSPGLEGTSGYEQYF.

The gene calls are TRBV7-3 and TRBJ2-1; 7 nucleotides line up with TRBD1. Looked up from germline, CDR1 is SGHTA and CDR2 is FQGTGA. Trimming at V came to 5 bases and at J to 0 bases, leaving 4 bases not matched to a gene. This CDR3 has 15 residues. CDR3: CASSERQGSYNEQFF. The CDR3 DNA is TGTGCCAGCAGCGAGAGACAGGGCTCCTACAATGAGCAGTTCTTC. Combining the CDR3 with reference TRBV7-3 and TRBJ2-1 gives the whole variable domain GAGVSQTPSNKVTEKGKYVELRCDPISGHTALYWYRQSLGQGPEFLIYFQGTGAADDSGLPNDRFFAVRPEGSVSTLKIQRTERGDSAVYLCASSERQGSYNEQFFGPGTRLTVL.

The chain has TRBV6-1 and TRBJ1-4; D not resolved. The V end lost 7 bases, the J end lost 2 bases, and 14 bases lay between the germline ends. Germline assignment: CDR1 MNHNS and CDR2 SASEGT. The CDR3 extends over 15 amino acids. The CDR3 is CASKTFRMTNEKLFF. CDR3 DNA sequence: TGTGCCAGCAAGACGTTCAGGATGACTAATGAAAAACTGTTTTTT.

V is TRBV4-1 and J is TRBJ1-3; 8 bases line up with TRBD1. V lost 3 bases and J lost 0; bases outside the gene matches: 10. The germline V gene has CDR1 MGHRA and CDR2 YSYEKL. The CDR3 covers 18 residues. In nucleotides, the CDR3 is TGCGCCAGCAGCCATCAGGGGGCAGGTGCAACCTCTGGAAACACCATATATTTT. This encodes CASSHQGAGATSGNTIYF.

This clone was counted between two and nine times. The chain couples TRBV29-1 to TRBJ2-6, with 9 bases aligning to TRBD2. V lost 4 bases, J lost 2 bases, and 0 bases stayed unmatched. Germline CDR1 reads SQVTM; CDR2 reads ANQGSEA. This CDR3 has 14 amino acids. The CDR3 coding sequence is TGCAGCGTTGTAGCGGGGGCTGGGGCCAACGTCCTGACTTTC. Translation: CSVVAGAGANVLTF. The variable domain in full, completed from reference TRBV29-1 and TRBJ2-6, reads SAVISQKPSRDICQRGTSLTIQCQVDSQVTMMFWYRQQPGQSLTLIATANQGSEATYESGFVIDKFPISRPNLTFSTLTVSNMSPEDSSIYLCSVVAGAGANVLTFGAGSRLTVL.

The CDR3 DNA is TGTGCCAGCAGCCCGGGACTAGCGGGCAGACTGAACACCGGGGAGCTGTTTTTT. This encodes CASSPGLAGRLNTGELFF. J is TRBJ2-2 and V is TRBV27; 12 bases align to TRBD2. Germline trimming cut 6 bases from V and 1 base from J; bases unmatched to any gene: 9. Germline CDR1 reads MNHEY; CDR2 reads SMNVEV (reference sequence). This CDR3 spans 18 amino acids.

The V and J genes are TRBV23-1 and TRBJ1-4; a possible D gene is TRBD1 (6 bases). Being an ORF, TRBV23-1 has a function that is uncertain. V was shortened by 6 bases and J by 6 bases, with 29 bases between the two germline ends. This CDR3 region has 19 residues. The CDR3 DNA reads as TGCGCCAGCAGGAACAAGGATCGGACAGCCGATACAAAGGATGAAAAACTGTTTTTT. Translated: CASRNKDRTADTKDEKLFF.

The V call is TRBV6-1, the J call TRBJ1-5; no clear D. V was clipped by 4 bases and J by 6 bases, with 10 bases between them. This CDR3 contains 13 residues. Germline assignment: CDR1 MNHNS and CDR2 SASEGT. The CDR3 loop is CASSGGMGQPQHF. For the CDR3, the DNA is TGTGCCAGCAGTGGCGGGATGGGTCAGCCCCAGCATTTT.

The sample holds one count of this clone. This specimen includes other DNA sequences encoding the same CDR3. J is TRBJ2-1 and V is TRBV27; D possibly corresponds to TRBD2 (6 bases). The CDR3 spans 15 residues. V shed 2 bases and J shed 0 bases, with 8 bases lying between them. Germline loops: CDR1 MNHEY, CDR2 SMNVEV (reference sequence). CDR3 region: CASSLDGSSYNEQFF. The CDR3 DNA sequence: TGTGCCAGCAGTTTAGACGGGAGCTCCTACAATGAGCAGTTCTTC.

The chain carries TRBV9 and TRBJ1-1, with D perhaps matching TRBD1 (6 bases). Trimming left V 0 bases short and J 6 bases short, with 15 bases between. The germline V gene encodes CDR1 SGDLS and CDR2 YYNGEE. The CDR3 covers 15 residues. For the CDR3, the DNA is TGTGCCAGCAGCGTAGCTAGGCAGGGGCGGTCTGAAGCTTTCTTT. This encodes CASSVARQGRSEAFF.

The rearrangement links TRBV4-2 to TRBJ1-4; possible D gene TRBD1, 5 bases. The V end lost 2 bases, the J end lost 7 bases, and 11 bases lay between the germline ends. The CDR3 loop spans 14 amino acids. Germline V gene data show CDR1 as LGHNA and CDR2 as YNFKEQ. DNA of the CDR3: TGTGCCAGCAGCCAACAGGGCCACGCTGAAAAACTGTTTTTT. This codes for CASSQQGHAEKLFF.

This rearrangement joins TRBV28 to TRBJ1-3, with no clear D. The CDR3 contains 13 residues. Trimming pared 3 bases from V and 0 bases from J, leaving 3 bases between. Looked up from germline, CDR1 is MDHEN and CDR2 is SYDVKM. The CDR3 here is CASSLYSGNTIYF. In DNA form, the CDR3 reads TGTGCCAGCAGTTTGTACTCTGGAAACACCATATATTTT.

This sequence joins TRBV28 and TRBJ2-1; TRBD1 matches 7 bases. CDR1 is MDHEN and CDR2 is SYDVKM in the germline V gene. The trim removed 3 bases at V and 7 bases at J, leaving 6 bases unmatched. CDR3 length: 14 amino acids. This CDR3 reads CASSFWTGINEQFF. The DNA for the CDR3 is TGTGCCAGCAGTTTCTGGACAGGTATTAATGAGCAGTTCTTC. The entire variable domain, with the rest obtained from reference TRBV28 and TRBJ2-1, is as follows: DVKVTQSSRYLVKRTGEKVFLECVQDMDHENMFWYRQDPGLGLRLIYFSYDVKMKEKGDIPEGYSVSREKKERFSLILESASTNQTSMYLCASSFWTGINEQFFGPGTRLTVL.

In the case of this clone: Other DNA sequences within the sample encode an identical CDR3. The rearrangement links TRBV5-4 to TRBJ2-3; D may be TRBD1 (5 bases). The V and J ends lost 2 bases and 2 bases respectively, with 9 bases between them. In germline, CDR1 is SGHNT, CDR2 YYREEE (reference sequence). This CDR3 has 14 amino acids. The CDR3 here is CASSFQGSTDTQYF. CDR3 bases: TGTGCCAGCAGCTTTCAGGGCTCCACAGATACGCAGTATTTT.

The chain uses TRBV5-1 and TRBJ2-5; maybe TRBD1 (6 bases). This CDR3 contains 14 residues. V lost 5 bases and J 5 bases, leaving 16 bases between the germline ends. Germline V CDR1 and CDR2: SGHRS, YFSETQ. This chain's CDR3 is CASSGQGSGETQYF. The DNA for the CDR3 is TGCGCCAGCAGTGGGCAGGGGTCCGGGGAGACCCAGTACTTC.

This chain joins TRBV29-1 and TRBJ1-3, with TRBD1 as a possible D gene (6 bases). Germline V gene sequence: CDR1 SQVTM, CDR2 ANQGSEA. The CDR3 runs to 13 residues. The V end was cut by 2 bases, the J end by 11 bases, with 16 bases between. The CDR3 is CSVERDISNAIYF. CDR3 sequence (DNA): TGCAGCGTTGAAAGGGACATCAGCAACGCCATATATTTT.

This clone appeared a few times. V usage is TRBV4-1 and J usage is TRBJ1-5, with TRBD1 identical over 8 bases. Germline V lookup: CDR1 MGHRA, CDR2 YSYEKL. CDR3 length equals 15 residues. Unmatched junction bases numbered 7, after V lost 4 bases and J lost 5 bases. The chain's CDR3 is CASSLNPGQDQPQHF. The CDR3 bases are TGCGCCAGCAGCCTAAATCCGGGACAGGATCAGCCCCAGCATTTT.

Written as DNA, the CDR3 is TGTGCCAGCAGCCTCGACAGAGCGAACACCGGGGAGCTGTTTTTT. It is translated as CASSLDRANTGELFF. The gene calls are TRBV6-5 and TRBJ2-2; weak D call: TRBD1 (5 bases). V lost 6 bases and J lost 0, with 11 bases in between. CDR1 MNHEY and CDR2 SVGAGI come from the germline V gene. The CDR3 is made up of 15 amino acids.

V and J are TRBV7-8 and TRBJ1-5; possibly TRBD1 for D (5 bases). V gave up 0 bases and J gave up 4 bases, with 10 bases separating them. CDR3 size: 15 residues. CDR1 and CDR2 (germline): SGHVS, FQNEAQ. CDR3 protein: CASSLAGGGNQPQHF. The DNA for the CDR3 is TGTGCCAGCAGCTTAGCGGGGGGAGGGAATCAGCCCCAGCATTTT.

The chain has TRBV7-2 and TRBJ2-1, with D perhaps TRBD2 (6 bases). The V end was cut by 1 base, the J end by 14 bases, with 9 bases between. Germline CDR1 reads SGHTA; CDR2 reads FQGNSA. The CDR3 has 11 amino acids. The CDR3 loop reads CASSLGREEFF. The CDR3 DNA reads as TGTGCCAGCAGCTTAGGGAGGGAGGAGTTCTTC.

The gene calls are TRBV2 and TRBJ1-2, with 11 bases aligning to TRBD1. V gave up 10 bases and J gave up 4 bases; unmatched junction bases: 2. This CDR3 region has 12 residues. Germline V lookup: CDR1 SNHLY, CDR2 FYNNEI. The CDR3 DNA follows: TGTGCCAAAGGGACAGGGGGCTATGGCTACACCTTC. The encoded protein is CAKGTGGYGYTF.

The count of this clone is one. The V and J genes are TRBV5-1 and TRBJ2-3, with TRBD1 as a possible D gene (6 bases). Trimming shortened V by 3 bases and J by 2 bases, and 10 bases separated the two germline ends. The length of the CDR3 is 14 residues. Germline V gene sequence: CDR1 SGHRS, CDR2 YFSETQ. CDR3 sequence (DNA): TGCGCCAGCAGCTATGGACAGATCACAGATACGCAGTATTTT. Amino acid sequence: CASSYGQITDTQYF.